The 8 T cell receptor beta chains listed next were all sequenced from one sample in a study of radiotherapy plus CTLA-4 blockade in lung cancer. Assay used: immunoSEQ multiplex PCR; TCRdb lists only in-frame clones, some missing. The sample has some 73,000 clones; roughly 80% are singletons. This specimen consisted of peripheral blood, obtained from a patient treated with radiotherapy plus ipilimumab. The receptors derive from a human donor with non-small cell lung cancer who had stable disease on radiotherapy plus ipilimumab.

The chain combines TRBV19 with TRBJ1-5; 8 positions agree with TRBD1. Germline V CDR1 and CDR2: LNHDA, SQIVND (reference sequence). CDR3 length equals 15 residues. The trim removed 4 bases at V and 2 bases at J, leaving 4 bases unmatched. CDR3 sequence: CASSKDRAGNQPQHF. CDR3 coding DNA: TGTGCCAGTAGTAAGGACAGGGCGGGCAATCAGCCCCAGCATTTT.

The J gene is TRBJ2-7, the V gene TRBV10-3, with TRBD1 matching 9 bases. V shed 1 base, J shed 5 bases, and the junction held 6 bases outside the gene matches. This CDR3 is 15 amino acids long. CDR1 is ENHRY, CDR2 SYGVKD, per germline. This CDR3 is CAISELQGAKNEQYF. The CDR3 DNA follows: TGTGCCATCAGTGAGTTACAGGGGGCAAAGAACGAGCAGTACTTC.

The V call is TRBV10-2, the J call TRBJ2-7; 14 nucleotides agree with TRBD2. The V gene's germline CDR1 is WSHSY and CDR2 SAAADI. Trimming cost V 6 bases and J 7 bases; bases outside gene matches: 5. CDR3 size: 14 residues. The CDR3 bases are TGCGCCAGCAGGACTAGCGGGAGGGCAGGGGAGCAGTACTTC. The encoded protein is CASRTSGRAGEQYF.

The chain combines TRBV7-2 with TRBJ2-3; 16 positions agree with TRBD2. The germline V gene encodes CDR1 SGHTA and CDR2 FQGNSA. This CDR3 comprises 16 residues. J gave up 3 bases and V 5 bases, and 2 bases lay outside the gene matches. CDR3 sequence: CASSVGLAGGTDTQYF. Here the CDR3 DNA reads TGTGCCAGCAGCGTGGGACTAGCGGGGGGGACAGATACGCAGTATTTT.

V gene TRBV9 combines with J gene TRBJ2-5; D is ambiguous. The V end was cut by 2 bases, the J end by 2 bases, with 7 bases between. The length of the CDR3 is 13 residues. CDR1 is SGDLS, CDR2 YYNGEE, per germline. The chain's CDR3 is CASSVSSQETQYF. CDR3 bases: TGTGCCAGCAGCGTCAGTTCACAAGAGACCCAGTACTTC.

This clone was counted a single time. The V call is TRBV18, the J call TRBJ2-7, with 10 bases lining up with TRBD1. J was trimmed by 2 bases and V by 0 bases; bases with no gene match: 10. The CDR3 runs 18 residues. CDR1 is KGHSH, CDR2 LQKENI, per germline. The CDR3 sequence: CASSPPIGTGVQAYEQYF. The CDR3 DNA is TGTGCCAGCTCACCACCGATCGGGACAGGGGTTCAAGCCTACGAGCAGTACTTC.

The V call is TRBV19, the J call TRBJ2-7; 11 nucleotides line up with TRBD1. V lost 9 bases to trimming and J lost 6 bases; unmatched junction nucleotides: 4. Looked up from germline, CDR1 is LNHDA and CDR2 is SQIVND (reference sequence). CDR3 length: 12 amino acids. The CDR3 reads CASGQGALEQYF. CDR3 sequence (DNA): TGTGCCAGCGGACAGGGGGCCCTCGAGCAGTACTTC.

This clone has a single count. The chain has TRBV11-2 and TRBJ2-3, with D unresolved. CDR1 SGHAT and CDR2 FQNNGV come from the germline V gene. V was trimmed by 2 bases and J by 0 bases, leaving 15 bases between them. The CDR3 consists of 17 residues. CDR3 residues: CASSLSVRQPSTDTQYF. The CDR3 DNA reads TGTGCCAGCAGCTTATCGGTGCGCCAGCCTAGCACAGATACGCAGTATTTT.